One sample yielded the 23 T cell receptor beta chains listed below, sequenced in a study of CD8+ T cells in alopecia areata. Extraction of RNA preceded its reverse transcription into cDNA, which served as the sequencing template. Repertoires were generated with immunoSEQ multiplex PCR, while TCRdb's copy carries only in-frame clones and drops some. The repertoire holds 65,000 to 95,000 clones, with 51% as singletons. Sequences were obtained from NKG2D-high CD8+ T cells sorted from blood. The receptor set was obtained from a human donor with alopecia areata.

The chain employs TRBV2 and TRBJ2-7; D gene unclear. This CDR3 has 14 residues. Trimming cost V 1 base and J 2 bases, with 9 bases left between them. Germline V gene data show CDR1 as SNHLY and CDR2 as FYNNEI. The CDR3 coding sequence is TGTGCCAGCAGTGAAGTCGGCAGCACCTACGAGCAGTACTTC. Residues: CASSEVGSTYEQYF.

The chain joins TRBV6-5 to TRBJ2-1; 8 nucleotides agree with TRBD2. The CDR3 is 14 amino acids. CDR1 and CDR2 (germline): MNHEY, SVGAGI. After removal of 5 bases from V and 4 bases from J, the junction contained 4 bases not matched to a gene. The CDR3, as DNA: TGTGCCAGCAGTACGCTAGCGGGTTACAATGAGCAGTTCTTC. Translated: CASSTLAGYNEQFF.

This chain joins TRBV29-1 and TRBJ2-3, with 10 nucleotides matching TRBD2. Germline CDR1 is SQVTM and CDR2 is ANQGSEA. Trimming cost V 1 base and J 6 bases; bases outside gene matches: 10. This CDR3 region has 16 residues. The CDR3 coding sequence is TGCAGCGTTGAAGGTGTGTTAGCGGGAGGCTGGGATACGCAGTATTTT. Protein: CSVEGVLAGGWDTQYF.

V is TRBV9 and J is TRBJ2-6; 8 positions match TRBD1. This CDR3 is built from 15 residues. The V segment lost 9 bases and the J segment 2 bases; nucleotides outside the gene matches: 7. From germline, CDR1 is SGDLS and CDR2 YYNGEE. The CDR3 reads CAIPDRDAGANVLTF. The CDR3 DNA reads as TGTGCCATTCCGGACAGGGATGCTGGGGCCAACGTCCTGACTTTC.

This clone was seen a single time. The genes are TRBV27 and TRBJ1-5, with D possibly matching TRBD1 (5 bases). Per the germline V gene, CDR1 is MNHEY and CDR2 is SMNVEV (reference sequence). This CDR3 is built from 16 residues. The V gene lost 5 bases and the J gene lost 3 bases, with 17 bases spanning the gap. The CDR3: CASSISAGTDNQPQHF. CDR3 sequence (DNA): TGTGCCAGCAGTATCAGCGCCGGGACGGACAATCAGCCCCAGCATTTT.

The chain carries TRBV4-1 and TRBJ1-1; D is perhaps TRBD1 (6 bases). This CDR3 comprises 14 residues. Germline values: CDR1 MGHRA, CDR2 YSYEKL. Deletions cut 4 bases from V and 1 base from J, with 10 bases between. As DNA, the CDR3 is TGCGCCAGCAGCCCGGGGGGACAGAACACTGAAGCTTTCTTT. It encodes CASSPGGQNTEAFF.

This clone occurred a few times. The rearrangement uses TRBV9 and TRBJ1-5, with unresolved D. Germline-derived CDR1 and CDR2 are SGDLS and YYNGEE. This CDR3 region has 13 residues. The V end lost 0 bases, the J end lost 3 bases, and 4 bases lay between the germline ends. CDR3 bases: TGTGCCAGCAGCGTAGATCTCAATCAGCCCCAGCATTTT. Amino acid sequence: CASSVDLNQPQHF. Using reference TRBV9 and TRBJ1-5 for the parts outside the CDR3, the full variable domain is DSGVTQTPKHLITATGQRVTLRCSPRSGDLSVYWYQQSLDQGLQFLIQYYNGEERAKGNILERFSAQQFPDLHSELNLSSLELGDSALYFCASSVDLNQPQHFGDGTRLSIL.

CDR3 bases: TGCGCCAGCAGCGCTCAGGGAGGGAACACTGAAGCTTTCTTT. It encodes CASSAQGGNTEAFF. V and J are TRBV4-1 and TRBJ1-1; weak D call: TRBD1 (5 bases). Germline V gene sequence: CDR1 MGHRA, CDR2 YSYEKL. V lost 5 bases and J 1 base, leaving 11 bases between the germline ends. The CDR3 loop spans 14 amino acids.

J is TRBJ2-1 and V is TRBV11-2, with D perhaps TRBD1 (6 bases). V was cut by 5 bases and J by 0 bases, with 14 bases left in between. This CDR3 spans 16 amino acids. CDR1 and CDR2 (germline): SGHAT, FQNNGV. The CDR3 spells CASSNGQPSSYNEQFF. The CDR3 DNA reads as TGTGCCAGCAGCAATGGACAGCCAAGCTCCTACAATGAGCAGTTCTTC.

A single count supports this clone. This chain uses TRBV2 with TRBJ2-1, with TRBD2 matching over 7 bases. The CDR3 is 15 amino acids. Germline V gene sequence: CDR1 SNHLY, CDR2 FYNNEI. The V gene end was trimmed by 3 bases and the J gene end by 12 bases; junction bases not matched to a gene: 14. The CDR3 here is CASSDLASGDSLQFF. CDR3 DNA sequence: TGTGCCAGCAGTGATCTGGCTAGCGGAGACAGTTTGCAGTTCTTC.

This clone was found a few times. The genes are TRBV14 and TRBJ2-1, with D uncertain. Per germline, CDR1 SGHDN and CDR2 FVKESK. V was cut by 6 bases and J by 0 bases, with 6 bases left in between. The CDR3 sequence is 13 residues long. CDR3 region: CASRGVSYNEQFF. CDR3 DNA sequence: TGTGCCAGCAGGGGCGTCTCCTACAATGAGCAGTTCTTC. Using reference TRBV14 and TRBJ2-1 for the parts outside the CDR3, the full variable domain is EAGVTQFPSHSVIEKGQTVTLRCDPISGHDNLYWYRRVMGKEIKFLLHFVKESKQDESGMPNNRFLAERTGGTYSTLKVQPAELEDSGVYFCASRGVSYNEQFFGPGTRLTVL.

The chain recombines TRBV7-6 with TRBJ2-2; 7 positions match TRBD2. Looked up from germline, CDR1 is SGHVS and CDR2 is FNYEAQ. J gave up 4 bases and V 5 bases, and 10 bases lay outside the gene matches. CDR3 length: 16 residues. The CDR3 nucleotides read TGTGCCAGCAGCCCAGGGACTACCCCGGGCACCGGGGAGCTGTTTTTT. Translation: CASSPGTTPGTGELFF.

The chain joins TRBV15 to TRBJ2-3, with D unresolved. CDR1 is LNHNV and CDR2 is YYDKDF in the germline V gene (reference sequence). Trimming stripped 0 bases from V and 6 bases from J, with 4 bases between. This CDR3 comprises 12 residues. CDR3 coding DNA: TGTGCCACCAGCAGAGATAGGGATACGCAGTATTTT. This gives the protein CATSRDRDTQYF.

This clone has more than one count but fewer than ten. The chain has TRBV29-1 and TRBJ2-7; 12 bases fit TRBD1. CDR1 and CDR2 from the germline V gene are SQVTM and ANQGSEA. The trim removed 6 bases at V and 4 bases at J, leaving 13 bases unmatched. The CDR3 runs to 16 residues. The CDR3 DNA is TGCAGCGTAGCAGGTTACCGGGACAGGGGGCCATACGAGCAGTACTTC. As protein: CSVAGYRDRGPYEQYF.

CDR3 region: CASSDRGTDTQYF. The DNA of the CDR3 is TGTGCCAGCAGTGACAGGGGAACAGATACGCAGTATTTT. The genes are TRBV6-4 and TRBJ2-3; TRBD1 is a possible D gene (5 bases). Trimming removed 2 bases at V and 3 bases at J, with 6 bases between. In germline, CDR1 is MRHNA, CDR2 SNTAGT. The CDR3 has 13 amino acids.

The V call is TRBV29-1, the J call TRBJ1-2, with 8 bases matching TRBD1. This CDR3 comprises 14 residues. V lost 0 bases, J lost 6 bases, and 6 bases stayed unmatched. CDR1 and CDR2 (germline): SQVTM, ANQGSEA. The CDR3 DNA sequence: TGCAGCGTTGAAGACATGGACAGGGAGAATGGCTACACCTTC. Translated: CSVEDMDRENGYTF.

In its sample, this clone was seen a few times. The chain employs TRBV9 and TRBJ2-7; tentatively, D is TRBD2 (7 bases). Trimming removed 4 bases from V and 2 bases from J, with 13 bases in between. The germline gives CDR1 SGDLS, CDR2 YYNGEE. The CDR3 has 14 residues. As DNA, the CDR3 is TGTGCCAGCAGCCCCGAGGGGGGGACCTACGAGCAGTACTTC. As protein: CASSPEGGTYEQYF.

The chain combines TRBV5-1 with TRBJ2-7, with 7 bases lining up with TRBD2. Germline V gene lookup returns CDR1 SGHRS and CDR2 YFSETQ. V lost 0 bases, J lost 6 bases, and 9 bases stayed unmatched. The CDR3 spans 15 residues. The DNA for the CDR3 is TGCGCCAGCAGCTTGGCCAACCAGCGGGAACCCGAGCAGTACTTC. This translates into CASSLANQREPEQYF.

The chain uses TRBV5-1 and TRBJ2-1; TRBD2 is a possible D gene (5 bases). Trimming cost V 2 bases and J 5 bases, with 11 bases left between them. The germline V gene encodes CDR1 SGHRS and CDR2 YFSETQ. The CDR3 has 14 residues. The CDR3 spells CASSFWTANNEQFF. The CDR3 DNA follows: TGCGCCAGCAGCTTTTGGACTGCCAACAATGAGCAGTTCTTC.

In this sample, this clone turned up a few times. V usage is TRBV29-1 and J usage is TRBJ2-6; TRBD1 matches 11 bases. Germline loops: CDR1 SQVTM, CDR2 ANQGSEA. The junction had 8 bases not matched to a gene; V was cut back by 7 bases and J by 3 bases. The CDR3 totals 16 residues. The CDR3 DNA follows: TGCAGCGCTCCTCGGGACAGGGGGTTTGGGGCCAACGTCCTGACTTTC. It is translated as CSAPRDRGFGANVLTF.

The chain joins TRBV5-1 to TRBJ1-2; TRBD1 matches 7 bases. The CDR3 contains 13 residues. CDR1 and CDR2 from the germline V gene are SGHRS and YFSETQ. V lost 6 bases and J lost 5; bases outside the gene matches: 7. CDR3 sequence (DNA): TGCGCCAGCAACGGGGGGACAGCTTATGGCTACACCTTC. Translation: CASNGGTAYGYTF.

The sample holds a few counts of this clone. The rearrangement links TRBV29-1 to TRBJ1-1; 10 nucleotides align to TRBD1. Germline V gene sequence: CDR1 SQVTM, CDR2 ANQGSEA. The ends lost 4 bases at V and 7 bases at J; junction bases unmatched: 6. The CDR3 has 13 amino acids. The CDR3 DNA sequence: TGCAGCGTTGGGGGGACAGGGGATGGTGAAGCTTTCTTT. Translating it yields CSVGGTGDGEAFF.

CDR3 sequence reads: CASSLDWDEQYF. The DNA of the CDR3 is TGTGCCAGCAGCTTAGATTGGGACGAGCAGTACTTC. This chain joins TRBV11-2 and TRBJ2-7; no reliable D call. The CDR3 runs 12 residues. The V gene's germline CDR1 is SGHAT and CDR2 FQNNGV. Between the trimmed V and J ends, which lost 0 bases and 5 bases, there was a span of 5 bases.